A selection of T cell receptor beta chains follows, all from one sample in a study of cytomegalovirus exposure and HLA in healthy donors. The table came from immunoSEQ multiplex PCR; TCRdb's copy has only in-frame clones and leaves some out. Of approximately 100,000 clones in the sample, just over 70% were seen once. Material for sequencing was PBMCs. The origin of the receptors is a boy aged 5-17 years in good health and CMV-seronegative. The CDR3 runs from the conserved cysteine through the conserved F or W. The order of the fields is V gene, clone size, J gene, D gene, CDR3 length, CDR3 DNA, CDR3 protein. A D gene is named only where the DNA matches it firmly. Clone size is stated in some rows and not others, as once, few, many or a class when expanded.

V gene: TRBV28; clone size: NA; J gene: TRBJ2-1; D gene: NA; CDR3 length: 15; CDR3 DNA: TGTGCCAGCAGTCACCCGCGGCGCTTCGGCAATGAGCAGTTCTTC; CDR3 protein: CASSHPRRFGNEQFF
V gene: TRBV7-9; clone size: NA; J gene: TRBJ1-4; D gene: TRBD1; CDR3 length: 16; CDR3 DNA: TGTGCCAGCAGCTTAGAAGGGGGCGGCGGTAATGAAAAACTGTTTTTT; CDR3 protein: CASSLEGGGGNEKLFF
V gene: TRBV11-1; clone size: NA; J gene: TRBJ2-3; D gene: NA; CDR3 length: 16; CDR3 DNA: TGTGCCAGCAGCTTAGCTCGGGGCGGGGGCACAGATACGCAGTATTTT; CDR3 protein: CASSLARGGGTDTQYF
V gene: TRBV28; clone size: NA; J gene: TRBJ2-1; D gene: NA; CDR3 length: 15; CDR3 DNA: TGTGCCAGCAGCATCGACGGGAGCTCCTACAATGAGCAGTTCTTC; CDR3 protein: CASSIDGSSYNEQFF
V gene: TRBV4-3; clone size: NA; J gene: TRBJ2-3; D gene: TRBD1; CDR3 length: 16; CDR3 DNA: TGCGCCAGCAGCTCCGGGACAGGGGGGGTCGGAGATACGCAGTATTTT; CDR3 protein: CASSSGTGGVGDTQYF
V gene: TRBV10-3; clone size: NA; J gene: TRBJ2-3; D gene: TRBD1; CDR3 length: 14; CDR3 DNA: TGTGCCACCCTCTTGACAGGGGGCGCGGATACGCAGTATTTT; CDR3 protein: CATLLTGGADTQYF
V gene: TRBV30; clone size: NA; J gene: TRBJ2-2; D gene: TRBD2; CDR3 length: 15; CDR3 DNA: TGTGCCTGGGGGTTAGGGGCTAGCGGGAGAAGGGAGCTGTTTTTT; CDR3 protein: CAWGLGASGRRELFF
V gene: TRBV4-1; clone size: NA; J gene: TRBJ1-5; D gene: NA; CDR3 length: 14; CDR3 DNA: TGCGCCAGCAGCCAATGGGACAATAATCAGCCCCAGCATTTT; CDR3 protein: CASSQWDNNQPQHF
V gene: TRBV30; clone size: few; J gene: TRBJ1-1; D gene: NA; CDR3 length: 10; CDR3 DNA: TGTGCCTGGGGTAGTAGGGGGGCTTTCTTT; CDR3 protein: CAWGSRGAFF
V gene: TRBV7-2; clone size: NA; J gene: TRBJ1-1; D gene: TRBD1; CDR3 length: 14; CDR3 DNA: TGTGCCAGCAGCTTTGACAGGGGAAACACTGAAGCTTTCTTT; CDR3 protein: CASSFDRGNTEAFF
V gene: TRBV4-1; clone size: few; J gene: TRBJ1-5; D gene: TRBD1; CDR3 length: 17; CDR3 DNA: TGCGCCAGCAGCCAAGCCCCCCGGGACAGTCGGAATCAGCCCCAGCATTTT; CDR3 protein: CASSQAPRDSRNQPQHF
V gene: TRBV7-6; clone size: NA; J gene: TRBJ2-6; D gene: NA; CDR3 length: 17; CDR3 DNA: TGTGCCAGCAGCTTAGGTCCAAGGAGCTCTGGGGCCAACGTCCTGACTTTC; CDR3 protein: CASSLGPRSSGANVLTF
V gene: TRBV11-2; clone size: NA; J gene: TRBJ1-4; D gene: NA; CDR3 length: 15; CDR3 DNA: TGTGCCAGCAGCTACTCCGGGACATCGGGGGAAAAACTGTTTTTT; CDR3 protein: CASSYSGTSGEKLFF
V gene: TRBV7-2; clone size: NA; J gene: TRBJ1-5; D gene: NA; CDR3 length: 12; CDR3 DNA: TGTGCCAGCAGCTTCGGAGGTCAGCCCCAGCATTTT; CDR3 protein: CASSFGGQPQHF
V gene: TRBV11-2; clone size: NA; J gene: TRBJ2-7; D gene: TRBD1; CDR3 length: 14; CDR3 DNA: TGTGCCAGCAGCTGGGACAGGGGGACATACGAGCAGTACTTC; CDR3 protein: CASSWDRGTYEQYF
V gene: TRBV7-9; clone size: NA; J gene: TRBJ2-7; D gene: NA; CDR3 length: 10; CDR3 DNA: TGTGCCAGCTCAATAGACGAGCAGTACTTC; CDR3 protein: CASSIDEQYF
V gene: TRBV29-1; clone size: NA; J gene: TRBJ1-2; D gene: NA; CDR3 length: 13; CDR3 DNA: TGCAGCGTCAGAACCCGGGGGGATCATGGCTACACCTTC; CDR3 protein: CSVRTRGDHGYTF
V gene: TRBV27; clone size: NA; J gene: TRBJ2-7; D gene: NA; CDR3 length: 14; CDR3 DNA: TGTGCCAGCAGTCCCCTGGGGGGCTCCTACGAGCAGTACTTC; CDR3 protein: CASSPLGGSYEQYF
V gene: TRBV9; clone size: NA; J gene: TRBJ2-5; D gene: NA; CDR3 length: 13; CDR3 DNA: TGTGCCAGCAGCGTTCGGGGTGCGGAGACCCAGTACTTC; CDR3 protein: CASSVRGAETQYF
V gene: TRBV30; clone size: NA; J gene: TRBJ1-2; D gene: NA; CDR3 length: 11; CDR3 DNA: TGTGCCTGGAGTGATGGAGGGCTCCACACCTTC; CDR3 protein: CAWSDGGLHTF
V gene: TRBV2; clone size: NA; J gene: TRBJ2-2; D gene: TRBD2; CDR3 length: 14; CDR3 DNA: TGTGCCAGCGTGCTAGGACTAGCAGCCGGGGAGCTGTTTTTT; CDR3 protein: CASVLGLAAGELFF
V gene: TRBV7-9; clone size: NA; J gene: TRBJ2-7; D gene: NA; CDR3 length: 12; CDR3 DNA: TGTGCCAGCAGCTTTGGGAGCTACGAGCAGTACTTC; CDR3 protein: CASSFGSYEQYF
V gene: TRBV9; clone size: NA; J gene: TRBJ1-2; D gene: TRBD1; CDR3 length: 15; CDR3 DNA: TGTGCCAGCAGCGTAGATCAGGGGGTTGGCTATGGCTACACCTTC; CDR3 protein: CASSVDQGVGYGYTF
V gene: TRBV6-5; clone size: once; J gene: TRBJ1-1; D gene: TRBD1; CDR3 length: 14; CDR3 DNA: TGTGCCAGCAGTCCCGGACAGGCGAACACTGAAGCTTTCTTT; CDR3 protein: CASSPGQANTEAFF
V gene: TRBV27; clone size: NA; J gene: TRBJ2-7; D gene: TRBD1; CDR3 length: 14; CDR3 DNA: TGTGCCAGCAGTTGGGACAGTCACTCCTACGAGCAGTACTTC; CDR3 protein: CASSWDSHSYEQYF
V gene: TRBV10-3; clone size: NA; J gene: TRBJ2-3; D gene: TRBD1; CDR3 length: 14; CDR3 DNA: TGTGCCATCGCGGGACAGGGGGCCCGAGATACGCAGTATTTT; CDR3 protein: CAIAGQGARDTQYF
V gene: TRBV6-5; clone size: NA; J gene: TRBJ2-2; D gene: NA; CDR3 length: 13; CDR3 DNA: TGTGCCAGCAGCAGGACAGAAGCCGGGGAGCTGTTTTTT; CDR3 protein: CASSRTEAGELFF
V gene: TRBV7-9; clone size: NA; J gene: TRBJ2-1; D gene: TRBD1; CDR3 length: 15; CDR3 DNA: TGTGCCAGCCAATCAATGGGACAGGGGGCAAATGAGCAGTTCTTC; CDR3 protein: CASQSMGQGANEQFF
V gene: TRBV30; clone size: few; J gene: TRBJ1-5; D gene: TRBD1; CDR3 length: 14; CDR3 DNA: TGTGCCTGGGGCAGGGGGAATAGGAATCAGCCCCAGCATTTT; CDR3 protein: CAWGRGNRNQPQHF
V gene: TRBV9; clone size: NA; J gene: TRBJ1-4; D gene: NA; CDR3 length: 17; CDR3 DNA: TGTGCCAGCAGCGTAACCCCTAAGACAGGCCTGGGGGAAAAACTGTTTTTT; CDR3 protein: CASSVTPKTGLGEKLFF
V gene: TRBV6-1; clone size: NA; J gene: TRBJ2-7; D gene: NA; CDR3 length: 14; CDR3 DNA: TGTGCCAGCAAACCAGGGGACCCCTACTACGAGCAGTACTTC; CDR3 protein: CASKPGDPYYEQYF
V gene: TRBV10-3; clone size: NA; J gene: TRBJ1-2; D gene: TRBD1; CDR3 length: 17; CDR3 DNA: TGTGCCATCAGTGAGACCCATACCCTGGGACAGAGTTATGGCTACACCTTC; CDR3 protein: CAISETHTLGQSYGYTF
V gene: TRBV12-5; clone size: NA; J gene: TRBJ2-1; D gene: NA; CDR3 length: 16; CDR3 DNA: TGTGCTAGTGGTTTGGTAGGGGTAGCGGATTACAATGAGCAGTTCTTC; CDR3 protein: CASGLVGVADYNEQFF
V gene: TRBV7-9; clone size: NA; J gene: TRBJ2-7; D gene: NA; CDR3 length: 14; CDR3 DNA: TGTGCCAGCAGCTTTTTCATGGGACACAACGAGCAGTACTTC; CDR3 protein: CASSFFMGHNEQYF
V gene: TRBV7-9; clone size: NA; J gene: TRBJ2-3; D gene: NA; CDR3 length: 14; CDR3 DNA: TGTGCCAGCAGCTTATCCGGGGGGCGGGATACGCAGTATTTT; CDR3 protein: CASSLSGGRDTQYF
V gene: TRBV11-3; clone size: NA; J gene: TRBJ2-6; D gene: NA; CDR3 length: 16; CDR3 DNA: TGTGCCAGCAGCTCCGGAGGCCTCTCTGGGGCCAACGTCCTGACTTTC; CDR3 protein: CASSSGGLSGANVLTF
V gene: TRBV4-1; clone size: NA; J gene: TRBJ1-5; D gene: NA; CDR3 length: 14; CDR3 DNA: TGCGCCAGCAGCCAATACAGCAACGATCAGCCCCAGCATTTT; CDR3 protein: CASSQYSNDQPQHF
V gene: TRBV5-6; clone size: NA; J gene: TRBJ2-7; D gene: NA; CDR3 length: 12; CDR3 DNA: TGTGCCAGCAGTTCCGGGGGCTACGAGCAGTACTTC; CDR3 protein: CASSSGGYEQYF
V gene: TRBV7-8; clone size: NA; J gene: TRBJ1-1; D gene: NA; CDR3 length: 18; CDR3 DNA: TGTGCCAGCAGCGTTACCCCCTTCCGACAGAAACTGAACACTGAAGCTTTCTTT; CDR3 protein: CASSVTPFRQKLNTEAFF
V gene: TRBV29-1; clone size: NA; J gene: TRBJ2-1; D gene: TRBD2; CDR3 length: 18; CDR3 DNA: TGCAGCGTTGGAGGGACTAGCGCGATTCAAAGCTCCTACAATGAGCAGTTCTTC; CDR3 protein: CSVGGTSAIQSSYNEQFF
V gene: TRBV4-3; clone size: few; J gene: TRBJ2-7; D gene: NA; CDR3 length: 15; CDR3 DNA: TGCGCCAGCAGCCAAGCCTGGGGACTCTCCTACGAGCAGTACTTC; CDR3 protein: CASSQAWGLSYEQYF
V gene: TRBV27; clone size: NA; J gene: TRBJ2-3; D gene: TRBD1; CDR3 length: 14; CDR3 DNA: TGTGCCAGCACCAGGGGGCGAAACACAGATACGCAGTATTTT; CDR3 protein: CASTRGRNTDTQYF
V gene: TRBV28; clone size: NA; J gene: TRBJ1-2; D gene: TRBD1; CDR3 length: 13; CDR3 DNA: TGTGCCAGCAGTCTGGGACAGGGAGGTGGCTACACCTTC; CDR3 protein: CASSLGQGGGYTF
V gene: TRBV7-9; clone size: NA; J gene: TRBJ1-6; D gene: NA; CDR3 length: 15; CDR3 DNA: TGTGCCAGCACTCGATTCAGGGGTGGGAATTCACCCCTCCACTTT; CDR3 protein: CASTRFRGGNSPLHF
V gene: TRBV29-1; clone size: NA; J gene: TRBJ1-4; D gene: TRBD1; CDR3 length: 16; CDR3 DNA: TGCAGCGTTGGATCCAACAGGGGGGGGATTAATGAAAAACTGTTTTTT; CDR3 protein: CSVGSNRGGINEKLFF
V gene: TRBV30; clone size: NA; J gene: TRBJ1-4; D gene: TRBD1; CDR3 length: 13; CDR3 DNA: TGTGCCTGGGGCCGACAGGGCGGCGAAAAACTGTTTTTT; CDR3 protein: CAWGRQGGEKLFF
V gene: TRBV7-9; clone size: NA; J gene: TRBJ2-7; D gene: NA; CDR3 length: 14; CDR3 DNA: TGTGCCAGCAGCTTACCTCTCGTCTCCTACGAGCAGTACTTC; CDR3 protein: CASSLPLVSYEQYF